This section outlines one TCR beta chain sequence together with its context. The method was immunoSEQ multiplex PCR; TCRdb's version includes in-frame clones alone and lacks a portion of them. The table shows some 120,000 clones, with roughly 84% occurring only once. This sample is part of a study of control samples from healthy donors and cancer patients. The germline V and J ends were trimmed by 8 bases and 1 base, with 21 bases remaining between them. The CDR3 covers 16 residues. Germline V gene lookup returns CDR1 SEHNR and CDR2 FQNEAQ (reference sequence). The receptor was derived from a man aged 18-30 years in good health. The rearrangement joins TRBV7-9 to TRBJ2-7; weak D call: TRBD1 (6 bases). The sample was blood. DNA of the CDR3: TGTGCCAGCCTGCTCCCGACGGCGACAGGTTCCTACGAGCAGTACTTC. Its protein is CASLLPTATGSYEQYF.